One sample yielded the 7 T cell receptor beta chains listed below, sequenced in a study of T cell responses to AZD1222 COVID-19 vaccine (dated by TCRdb to about 2021). The library came from the immunoSEQ multiplex PCR assay. TCRdb holds this immuneACCESS table with in-frame rearrangements only. Some clones are missing; in checked studies, unresolved V genes explain under half, and the rest has no known cause. The sample profile shows 75,000 to 95,000 clones; 70% to 90% of them were found once. The top ten hold 9.5% to 13% of the sample. Sample time point, as interpreted from the label and publication: baseline before first vaccination. The sequencing here drew on peripheral blood, taken on day 0 of AZD1222 vaccination. These receptors originate from an adult in good health.

There are a few counts of this clone. The CDR3 sequence: CASSPQQGFGYTF. The DNA for the CDR3 is TGTGCCAGCAGTCCACAACAGGGTTTTGGCTACACCTTC. The rearrangement joins TRBV6-5 to TRBJ1-2; D might be TRBD1 (6 bases). From germline, CDR1 is MNHEY and CDR2 SVGAGI. The CDR3 runs 13 residues. V gave up 5 bases and J gave up 7 bases, with 14 bases separating them.

This chain connects TRBV5-4 to TRBJ2-3, with 12 bases that match TRBD2. Germline V lookup: CDR1 SGHNT, CDR2 YYREEE (reference sequence). CDR3 length: 16 amino acids. With 4 bases clipped from V and 2 bases from J, the junction kept 5 bases outside the gene matches. The CDR3 bases are TGTGCCAGCAGCCTGCGACTAGCGGGGGTCACAGATACGCAGTATTTT. Translation gives CASSLRLAGVTDTQYF.

The V call is TRBV3-1 (or the pseudogene TRBV3-2), the J call TRBJ1-6; possibly TRBD1 for D (6 bases). CDR3 length: 14 residues. Germline CDR1 LGHDT, CDR2 YNNKEL (reference sequence). Between the trimmed V and J ends, which lost 3 bases and 7 bases, there was a span of 10 bases. The CDR3 spells CASSQVTGNSPLHF. In DNA, the CDR3 is TGTGCCAGCAGCCAGGTTACAGGGAATTCACCCCTCCACTTT.

The chain combines TRBV5-4 with TRBJ2-2, with TRBD2 matching over 7 bases. Germline CDR1 SGHNT, CDR2 YYREEE (reference sequence). Trimming cost V 6 bases and J 0 bases; bases outside gene matches: 5. This CDR3 has 15 amino acids. CDR3 coding DNA: TGTGCCAGCACCCCTGGGAGGGCGAACACCGGGGAGCTGTTTTTT. Residues: CASTPGRANTGELFF.

The rearrangement links TRBV27 to TRBJ1-6; D unclear. V lost 5 bases and J 5 bases, leaving 1 base between the germline ends. Per germline, CDR1 MNHEY and CDR2 SMNVEV (reference sequence). The CDR3 contains 11 residues. CDR3 region: CASSNNSPLHF. CDR3 DNA: TGTGCCAGCAGTAATAATTCACCCCTCCACTTT.

The rearrangement links TRBV7-8 to TRBJ1-3, with 10 bases aligning to TRBD1. CDR1 is SGHVS and CDR2 is FQNEAQ in the germline V gene. After removal of 5 bases from V and 4 bases from J, the junction contained 8 bases not matched to a gene. The CDR3 contains 16 residues. CDR3 nucleotides: TGTGCCAGCAGCCCAGACAGGGGGCTATCCGGAAACACCATATATTTT. Translated, it gives CASSPDRGLSGNTIYF.

V is TRBV16 and J is TRBJ2-3, with D tentatively TRBD2 (6 bases). The CDR3 totals 13 residues. V was cut by 3 bases and J by 8 bases, with 12 bases left in between. Per germline, CDR1 KGHSY and CDR2 FQNENV. The CDR3 bases are TGTGCCAGCAGCCAGCCAACCGGGGGTACGCAGTATTTT. Amino acid sequence: CASSQPTGGTQYF.